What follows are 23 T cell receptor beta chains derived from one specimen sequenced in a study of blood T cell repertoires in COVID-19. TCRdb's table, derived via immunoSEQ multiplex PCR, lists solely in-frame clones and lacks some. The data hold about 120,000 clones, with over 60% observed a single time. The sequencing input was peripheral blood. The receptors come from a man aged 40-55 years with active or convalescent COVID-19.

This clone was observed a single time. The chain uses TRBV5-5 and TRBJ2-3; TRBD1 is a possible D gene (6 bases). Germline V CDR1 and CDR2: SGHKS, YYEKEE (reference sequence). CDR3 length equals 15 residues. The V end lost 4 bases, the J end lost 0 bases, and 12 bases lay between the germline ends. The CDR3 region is CASSIGTTSTDTQYF. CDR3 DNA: TGTGCCAGCAGCATCGGGACAACTAGCACAGATACGCAGTATTTT. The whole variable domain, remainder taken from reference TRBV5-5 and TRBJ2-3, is DAGVTQSPTHLIKTRGQQVTLRCSPISGHKSVSWYQQVLGQGPQFIFQYYEKEERGRGNFPDRFSARQFPNYSSELNVNALLLGDSALYLCASSIGTTSTDTQYFGPGTRLTVL.

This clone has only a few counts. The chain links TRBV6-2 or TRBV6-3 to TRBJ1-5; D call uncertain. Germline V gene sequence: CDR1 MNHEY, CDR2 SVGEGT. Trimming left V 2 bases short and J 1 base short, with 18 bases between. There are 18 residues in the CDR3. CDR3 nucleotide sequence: TGTGCCAGCAGTTACCCCACCGGAGCCGGGTTGAGCAATCAGCCCCAGCATTTT. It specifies CASSYPTGAGLSNQPQHF.

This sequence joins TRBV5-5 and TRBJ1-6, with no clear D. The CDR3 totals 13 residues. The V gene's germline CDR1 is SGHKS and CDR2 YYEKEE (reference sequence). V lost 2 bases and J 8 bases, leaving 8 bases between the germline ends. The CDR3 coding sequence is TGTGCCAGCAGCTTCCTTAGTGATTCACCCCTCCACTTT. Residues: CASSFLSDSPLHF.

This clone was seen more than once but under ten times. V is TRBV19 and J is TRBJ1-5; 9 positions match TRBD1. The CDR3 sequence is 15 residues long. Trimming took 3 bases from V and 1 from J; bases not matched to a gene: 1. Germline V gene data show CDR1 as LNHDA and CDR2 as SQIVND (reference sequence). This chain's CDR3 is CASSMTGGSNQPQHF. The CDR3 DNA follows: TGTGCCAGTAGTATGACAGGGGGAAGCAATCAGCCCCAGCATTTT.

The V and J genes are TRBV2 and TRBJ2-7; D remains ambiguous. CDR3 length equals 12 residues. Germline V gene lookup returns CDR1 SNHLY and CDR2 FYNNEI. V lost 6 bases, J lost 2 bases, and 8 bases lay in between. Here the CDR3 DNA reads TGTGCCAGCAGACTCCAGGCCTACGAGCAGTACTTC. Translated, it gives CASRLQAYEQYF.

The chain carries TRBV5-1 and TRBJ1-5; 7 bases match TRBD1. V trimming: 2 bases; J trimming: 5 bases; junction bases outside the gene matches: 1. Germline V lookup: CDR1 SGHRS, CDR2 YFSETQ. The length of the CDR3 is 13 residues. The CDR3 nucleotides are TGCGCCAGCAGCTTCACAGGGGATCAGCCCCAGCATTTT. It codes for CASSFTGDQPQHF.

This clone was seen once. The DNA for the CDR3 is TGTGCCAGCAGTTACGCGGACATCACCGGGGAGCTGTTTTTT. Protein product: CASSYADITGELFF. V gene TRBV6-2 or TRBV6-3 combines with J gene TRBJ2-2; D is perhaps TRBD1 (5 bases). This CDR3 has 14 residues. Deletions cut 2 bases from V and 4 bases from J, with 8 bases between. Germline CDR1 and CDR2: MNHEY and SVGEGT.

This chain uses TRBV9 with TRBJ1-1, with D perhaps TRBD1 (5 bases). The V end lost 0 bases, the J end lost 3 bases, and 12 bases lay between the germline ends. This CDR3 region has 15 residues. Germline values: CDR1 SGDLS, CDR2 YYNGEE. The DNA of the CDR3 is TGTGCCAGCAGCGTAGTGGGGCGCGGGGACACTGAAGCTTTCTTT. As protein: CASSVVGRGDTEAFF.

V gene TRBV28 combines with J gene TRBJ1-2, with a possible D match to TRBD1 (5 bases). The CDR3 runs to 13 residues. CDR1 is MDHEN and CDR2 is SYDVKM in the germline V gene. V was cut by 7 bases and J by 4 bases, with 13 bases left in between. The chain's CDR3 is CASTPGGGYGYTF. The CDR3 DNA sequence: TGTGCCAGCACCCCGGGGGGGGGCTATGGCTACACCTTC.

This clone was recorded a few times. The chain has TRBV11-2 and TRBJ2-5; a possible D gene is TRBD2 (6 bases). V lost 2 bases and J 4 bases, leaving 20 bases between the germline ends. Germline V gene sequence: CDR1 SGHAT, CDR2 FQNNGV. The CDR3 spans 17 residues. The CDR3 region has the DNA TGTGCCAGCAGCTTAAGGAGAGGGTCGGGAGAGCGAGAGACCCAGTACTTC. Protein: CASSLRRGSGERETQYF.

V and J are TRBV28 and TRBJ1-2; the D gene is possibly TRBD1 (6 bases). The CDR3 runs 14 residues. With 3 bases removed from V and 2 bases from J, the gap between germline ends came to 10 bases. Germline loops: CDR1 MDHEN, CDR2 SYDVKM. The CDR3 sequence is CASSFSGQNYGYTF. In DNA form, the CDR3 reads TGTGCCAGCAGTTTCTCCGGACAGAACTATGGCTACACCTTC.

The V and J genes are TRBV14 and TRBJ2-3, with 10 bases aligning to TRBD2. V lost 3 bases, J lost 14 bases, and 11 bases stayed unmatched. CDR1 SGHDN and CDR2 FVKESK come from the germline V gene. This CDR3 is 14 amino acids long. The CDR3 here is CASSHLDPASGRYF. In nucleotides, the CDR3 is TGTGCCAGCAGCCACCTCGATCCCGCTAGCGGGAGGTATTTT.

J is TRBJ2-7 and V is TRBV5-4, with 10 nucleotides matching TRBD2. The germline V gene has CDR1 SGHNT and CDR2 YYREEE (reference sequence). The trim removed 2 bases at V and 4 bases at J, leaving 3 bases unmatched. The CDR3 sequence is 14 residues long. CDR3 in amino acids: CASSFETSGYEQYF. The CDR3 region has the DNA TGTGCCAGCAGCTTCGAGACTAGCGGGTACGAGCAGTACTTC.

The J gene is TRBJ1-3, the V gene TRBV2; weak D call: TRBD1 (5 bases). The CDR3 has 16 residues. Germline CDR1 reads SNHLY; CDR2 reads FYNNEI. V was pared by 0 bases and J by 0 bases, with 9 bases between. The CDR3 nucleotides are TGTGCCAGCAGTGAAGCGCGGGGGAACTCTGGAAACACCATATATTTT. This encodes CASSEARGNSGNTIYF.

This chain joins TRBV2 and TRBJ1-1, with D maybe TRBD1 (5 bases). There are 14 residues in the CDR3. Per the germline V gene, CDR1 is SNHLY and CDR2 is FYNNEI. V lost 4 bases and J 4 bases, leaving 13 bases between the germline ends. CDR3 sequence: CASSVGREGTEAFF. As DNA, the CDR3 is TGTGCCAGCAGTGTCGGCAGGGAGGGCACTGAAGCTTTCTTT.

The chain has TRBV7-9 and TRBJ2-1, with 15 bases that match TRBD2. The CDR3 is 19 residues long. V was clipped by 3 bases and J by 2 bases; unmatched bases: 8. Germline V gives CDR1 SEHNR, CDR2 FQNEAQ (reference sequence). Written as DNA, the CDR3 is TGTGCCAGCAGCTTGGGACTAGCGGGAGGTAATAGGGCCTACAATGAGCAGTTCTTC. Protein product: CASSLGLAGGNRAYNEQFF.

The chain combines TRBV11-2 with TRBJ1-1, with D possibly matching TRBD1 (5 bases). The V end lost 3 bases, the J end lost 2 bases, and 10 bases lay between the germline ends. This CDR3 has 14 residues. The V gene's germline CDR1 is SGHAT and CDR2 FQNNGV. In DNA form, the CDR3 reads TGTGCCAGCAGCTTCGGGAGGGGTAACACTGAAGCTTTCTTT. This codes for CASSFGRGNTEAFF.

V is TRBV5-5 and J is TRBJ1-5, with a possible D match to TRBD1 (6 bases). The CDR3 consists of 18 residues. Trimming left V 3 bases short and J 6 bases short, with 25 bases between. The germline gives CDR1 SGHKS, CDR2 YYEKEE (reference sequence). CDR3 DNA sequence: TGTGCCAGCAGCTCCGTTTCTTCCCGGGCCCAGGGGAGTCAGCCCCAGCATTTT. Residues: CASSSVSSRAQGSQPQHF.

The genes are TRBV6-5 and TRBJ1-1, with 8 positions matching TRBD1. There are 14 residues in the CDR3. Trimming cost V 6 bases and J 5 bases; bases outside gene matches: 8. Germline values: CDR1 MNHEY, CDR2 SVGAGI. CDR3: CASSGTGILTEAFF. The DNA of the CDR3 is TGTGCCAGCAGCGGGACAGGAATTCTAACTGAAGCTTTCTTT.

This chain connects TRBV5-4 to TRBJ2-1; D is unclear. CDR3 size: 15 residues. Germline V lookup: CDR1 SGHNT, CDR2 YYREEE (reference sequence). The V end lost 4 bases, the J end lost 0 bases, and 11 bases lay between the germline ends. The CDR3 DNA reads TGTGCCAGCAGCCCCGCCGCGAGCTCCTACAATGAGCAGTTCTTC. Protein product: CASSPAASSYNEQFF. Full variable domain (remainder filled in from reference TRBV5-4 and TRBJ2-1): ETGVTQSPTHLIKTRGQQVTLRCSSQSGHNTVSWYQQALGQGPQFIFQYYREEENGRGNFPPRFSGLQFPNYSSELNVNALELDDSALYLCASSPAASSYNEQFFGPGTRLTVL.

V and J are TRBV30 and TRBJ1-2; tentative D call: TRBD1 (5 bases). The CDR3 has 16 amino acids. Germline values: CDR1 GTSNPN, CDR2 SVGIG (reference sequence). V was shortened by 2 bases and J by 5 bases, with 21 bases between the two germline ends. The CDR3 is CAWSSGHFDPLYGYTF. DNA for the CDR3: TGTGCCTGGAGTTCAGGGCACTTCGACCCCTTATATGGCTACACCTTC.

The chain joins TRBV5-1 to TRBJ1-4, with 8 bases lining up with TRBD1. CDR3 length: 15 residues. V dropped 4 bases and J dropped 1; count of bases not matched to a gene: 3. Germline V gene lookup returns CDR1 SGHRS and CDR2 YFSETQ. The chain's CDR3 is CASSQGAVTNEKLFF. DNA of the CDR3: TGCGCCAGCAGCCAGGGGGCAGTAACTAATGAAAAACTGTTTTTT.

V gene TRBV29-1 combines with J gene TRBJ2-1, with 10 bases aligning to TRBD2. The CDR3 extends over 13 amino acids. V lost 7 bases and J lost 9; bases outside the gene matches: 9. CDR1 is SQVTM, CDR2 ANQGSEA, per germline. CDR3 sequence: CSALAGGSGEQFF. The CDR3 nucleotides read TGCAGCGCGTTAGCGGGAGGCTCCGGTGAGCAGTTCTTC.